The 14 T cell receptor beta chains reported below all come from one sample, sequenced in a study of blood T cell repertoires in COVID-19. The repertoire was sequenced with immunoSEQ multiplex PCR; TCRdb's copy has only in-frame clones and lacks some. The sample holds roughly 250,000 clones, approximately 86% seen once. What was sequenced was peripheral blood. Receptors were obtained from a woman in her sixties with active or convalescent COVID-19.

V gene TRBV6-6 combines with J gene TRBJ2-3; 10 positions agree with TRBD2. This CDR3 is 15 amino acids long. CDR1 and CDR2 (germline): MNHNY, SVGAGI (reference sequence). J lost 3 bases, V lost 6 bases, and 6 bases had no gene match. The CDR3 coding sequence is TGTGCCAGCAGCCCTAGCGGGAGAGGGACAGATACGCAGTATTTT. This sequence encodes CASSPSGRGTDTQYF.

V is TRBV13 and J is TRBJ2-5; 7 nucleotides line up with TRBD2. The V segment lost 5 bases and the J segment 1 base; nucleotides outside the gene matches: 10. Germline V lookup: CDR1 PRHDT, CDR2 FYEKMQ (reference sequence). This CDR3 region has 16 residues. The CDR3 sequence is CASSQAREGTQETQYF. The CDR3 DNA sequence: TGTGCCAGCAGCCAGGCAAGGGAGGGGACCCAAGAGACCCAGTACTTC.

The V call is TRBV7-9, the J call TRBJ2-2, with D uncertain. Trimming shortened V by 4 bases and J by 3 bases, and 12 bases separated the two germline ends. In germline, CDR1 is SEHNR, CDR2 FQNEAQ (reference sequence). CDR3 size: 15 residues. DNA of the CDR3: TGTGCCAGCAGCTCCTACGAGAGTTACACCGGGGAGCTGTTTTTT. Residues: CASSSYESYTGELFF.

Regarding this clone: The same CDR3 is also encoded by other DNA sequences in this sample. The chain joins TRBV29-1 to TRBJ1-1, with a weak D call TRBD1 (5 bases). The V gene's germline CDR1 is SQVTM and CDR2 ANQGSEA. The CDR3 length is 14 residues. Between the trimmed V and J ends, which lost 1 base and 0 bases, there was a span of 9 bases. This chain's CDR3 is CSVEGGGMNTEAFF. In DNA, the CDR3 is TGCAGCGTTGAAGGGGGGGGGATGAACACTGAAGCTTTCTTT.

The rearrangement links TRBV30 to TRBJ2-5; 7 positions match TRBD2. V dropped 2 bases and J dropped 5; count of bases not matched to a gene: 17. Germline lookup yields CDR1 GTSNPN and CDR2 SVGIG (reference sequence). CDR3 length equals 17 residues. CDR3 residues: CAWSKRLRGGSGETQYF. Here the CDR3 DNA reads TGTGCCTGGAGTAAGAGGCTTCGGGGCGGGAGTGGGGAGACCCAGTACTTC.

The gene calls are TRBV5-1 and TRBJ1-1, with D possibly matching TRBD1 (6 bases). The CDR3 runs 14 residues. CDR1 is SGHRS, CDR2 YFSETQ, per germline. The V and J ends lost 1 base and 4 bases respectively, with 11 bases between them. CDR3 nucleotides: TGCGCCAGCAGCTTGTTTTCAGGGGTCACTGAAGCTTTCTTT. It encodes CASSLFSGVTEAFF.

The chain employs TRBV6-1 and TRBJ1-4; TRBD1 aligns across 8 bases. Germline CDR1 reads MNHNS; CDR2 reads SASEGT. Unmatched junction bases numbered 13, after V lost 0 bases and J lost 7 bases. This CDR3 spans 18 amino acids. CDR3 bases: TGTGCCAGCAGTGAAGCCAAATATGCGACAGGGGAGGGTGAAAAACTGTTTTTT. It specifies CASSEAKYATGEGEKLFF.

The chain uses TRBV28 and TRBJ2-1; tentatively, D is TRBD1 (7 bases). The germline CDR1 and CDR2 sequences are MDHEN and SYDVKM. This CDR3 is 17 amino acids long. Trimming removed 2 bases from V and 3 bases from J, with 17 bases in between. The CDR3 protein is CASSLQWTGGVYNEQFF. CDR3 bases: TGTGCCAGCAGTTTACAATGGACAGGCGGGGTCTACAATGAGCAGTTCTTC.

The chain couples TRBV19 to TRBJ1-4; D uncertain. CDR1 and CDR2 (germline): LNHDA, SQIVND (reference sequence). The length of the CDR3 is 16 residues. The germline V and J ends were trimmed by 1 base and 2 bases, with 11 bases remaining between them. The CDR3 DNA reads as TGTGCCAGTAGTATAGGCGGGATAAGGACTAATGAAAAACTGTTTTTT. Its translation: CASSIGGIRTNEKLFF.

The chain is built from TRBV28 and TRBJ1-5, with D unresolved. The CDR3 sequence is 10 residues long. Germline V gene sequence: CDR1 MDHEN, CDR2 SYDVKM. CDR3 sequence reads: CGPGNQPQHF. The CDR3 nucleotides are TGTGGTCCGGGCAATCAGCCCCAGCATTTT.

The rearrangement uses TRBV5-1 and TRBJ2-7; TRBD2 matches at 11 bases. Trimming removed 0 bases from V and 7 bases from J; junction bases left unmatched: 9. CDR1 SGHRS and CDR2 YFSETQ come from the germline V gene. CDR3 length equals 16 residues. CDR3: CASSLAGTSGLGEQYF. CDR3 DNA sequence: TGCGCCAGCAGCTTGGCCGGGACTAGCGGCCTCGGGGAGCAGTACTTC.

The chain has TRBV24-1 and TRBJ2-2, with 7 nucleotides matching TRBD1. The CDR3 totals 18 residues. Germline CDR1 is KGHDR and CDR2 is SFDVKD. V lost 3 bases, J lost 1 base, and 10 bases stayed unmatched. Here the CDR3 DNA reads TGTGCCACCAGTGATACCGCCGCGACAGGGAGGAACACCGGGGAGCTGTTTTTT. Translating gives CATSDTAATGRNTGELFF.

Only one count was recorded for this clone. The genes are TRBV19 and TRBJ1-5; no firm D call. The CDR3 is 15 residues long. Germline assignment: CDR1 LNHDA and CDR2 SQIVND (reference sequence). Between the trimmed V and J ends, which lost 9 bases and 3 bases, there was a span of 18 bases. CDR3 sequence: CASQILRTANQPQHF. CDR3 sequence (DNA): TGTGCCAGCCAAATTCTCAGGACTGCCAATCAGCCCCAGCATTTT.

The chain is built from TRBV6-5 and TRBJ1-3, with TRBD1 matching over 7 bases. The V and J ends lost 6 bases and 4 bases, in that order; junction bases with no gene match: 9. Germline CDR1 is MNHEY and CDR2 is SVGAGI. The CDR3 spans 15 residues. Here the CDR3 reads CASREVWTGGNTIYF. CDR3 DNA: TGTGCCAGCAGAGAGGTTTGGACAGGAGGAAACACCATATATTTT.